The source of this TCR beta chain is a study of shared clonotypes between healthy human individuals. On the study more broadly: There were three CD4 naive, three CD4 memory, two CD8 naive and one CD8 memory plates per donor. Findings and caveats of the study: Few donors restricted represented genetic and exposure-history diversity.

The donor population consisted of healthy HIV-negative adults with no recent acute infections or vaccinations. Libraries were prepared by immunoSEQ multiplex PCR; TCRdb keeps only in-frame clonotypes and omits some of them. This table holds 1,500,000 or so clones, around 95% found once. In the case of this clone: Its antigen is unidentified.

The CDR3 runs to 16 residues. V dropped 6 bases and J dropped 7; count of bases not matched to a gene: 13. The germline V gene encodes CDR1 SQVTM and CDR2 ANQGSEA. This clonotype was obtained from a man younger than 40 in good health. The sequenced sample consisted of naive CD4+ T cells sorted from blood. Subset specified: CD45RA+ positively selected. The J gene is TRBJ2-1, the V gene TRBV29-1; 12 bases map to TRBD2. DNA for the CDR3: TGCAGCGTAAAACCGGGACTAGCGGGTAGAATGAATGAGCAGTTCTTC. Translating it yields CSVKPGLAGRMNEQFF.